A selection of T cell receptor beta chains follows, all from one sample in a study of T cell repertoires in cytomegalovirus infection. A single record per CDR3 protein comes from TCRdb applying MiXCR to the reads. This table holds approximately 500,000 distinct CDR3 sequences, around 10% found once. Specimen: PBMCs. The receptor source for this set is a human donor in good health (CMV status not recorded). Some clones in this sample may be carry-over from other donors' samples. The CDR3 runs from the conserved cysteine through the conserved F or W. A D gene is named only where the DNA matches it firmly. A row's size may be missing; if present it is once, few, many or a size class.

clone_size	v_call	j_call	d_call	cdr3_length	cdr3_nt	cdr3_aa
many	TRBV7-9	TRBJ2-3	-	11	TGTGCCAGCAGCCCCCCAGATACGCAGTATTTT	CASSPPDTQYF
many	TRBV6-1	TRBJ1-2	-	13	TGTGCCAGCAGCGTAGATCCTAACTATGGCTACACCTTC	CASSVDPNYGYTF
many	TRBV7-2	TRBJ2-1	-	15	TGTGCCAGCAGCCTCAGGGAGTGGTTGGGCAATGAGCAGTTCTTC	CASSLREWLGNEQFF
few	TRBV20-1	TRBJ2-1	TRBD2	14	TGCAGTGCTCACCTCGGCGGGGGGGACAATGAGCAGTTCTTC	CSAHLGGGDNEQFF
many	TRBV4-1	TRBJ2-2	-	14	TGCGCCAGCAGCCAAGCCCCGGGCGGCGGGGAGCTGTTTTTT	CASSQAPGGGELFF
-	TRBV11-2	TRBJ2-4	TRBD2	22	TGTGCCAGCAGAAATGGGAACCATTTACTAGCGGGAGGGCCCCGGGGCAAAAACATTCAGTACTTC	CASRNGNHLLAGGPRGKNIQYF
many	TRBV5-4	TRBJ2-5	-	13	TGTGCCAGCAGCTTCTGGCGCCAAGAGACCCAGTACTTC	CASSFWRQETQYF
many	TRBV24-1	TRBJ2-1	-	15	TGTGCCACCAGCCCGATAGGAGGGGACCACAATGAGCAGTTCTTC	CATSPIGGDHNEQFF
-	TRBV5-1	TRBJ2-1	TRBD1	13	TGCGCCAGCAGCTCTGAAGCCGGGACAGGGTCGTTCTTC	CASSSEAGTGSFF
many	TRBV11-2	TRBJ2-7	-	15	TGTGCCAGCAGCCTCGGACTTGTCTTCTCCTACGAGCAGTACTTC	CASSLGLVFSYEQYF
few	TRBV30	TRBJ2-7	TRBD2	15	TGTGCCTGGAGTGTAGGGCCTAGCGGGACGTACGAGCAGTACTTC	CAWSVGPSGTYEQYF
many	TRBV11-2	TRBJ2-4	-	11	TGTGCCGGGGGAGCCAAAAACATTCAGTACTTC	CAGGAKNIQYF
many	TRBV2	TRBJ2-3	-	15	TGTGCCAGCAGTGAAGCGGGGGCCCTGACAGATACGCAGTATTTT	CASSEAGALTDTQYF
many	TRBV18	TRBJ1-3	-	16	TGTGCCAGCTCACTAAATGAGACAGACTCTGGAAACACCATATATTTT	CASSLNETDSGNTIYF
many	TRBV11-3	TRBJ1-1	-	14	TGTGCCAGCAGCTTAGATCTGTTGAACACTGAAGCTTTCTTT	CASSLDLLNTEAFF
few	TRBV19	TRBJ2-3	TRBD2	18	TGTGCCAGTAGTATGCTGACTAGCTCGCCCGCTTTCCCAGATACGCAGTATTTT	CASSMLTSSPAFPDTQYF
many	TRBV7-9	TRBJ2-7	-	11	TGTGCCAGCAGCTTTAGTTGGGTGCAGTACTTC	CASSFSWVQYF
-	TRBV6-6	TRBJ2-7	-	15	TGTGCCAGCAGTTCCTCCGGGTACAGGGCCTACGAGCAGTACTTC	CASSSSGYRAYEQYF
few	TRBV3-1	TRBJ1-1	TRBD1	15	TGTGCCAGCAGCAGTGGGACAGGGGTTGATACTGAAGCTTTCTTT	CASSSGTGVDTEAFF